This T cell receptor (beta chain) was recovered during a study of post-analysis software for immune sequencing data (dated by TCRdb to 2015 to 2017). Study-wide context: Recorded disease courses included relapsing-remitting, secondary progressive and progressive-relapsing multiple sclerosis, with some patients lacking subtype annotation. A subset of samples was prepared in parallel using single-end sample barcoding, then pooled and co-amplified after Illumina adapter ligation. The patient repertoires were compared against 11 previously published healthy control repertoires obtained from donors aged roughly 6 to 28 years.

The germline V gene specifies SGHVS as CDR1 and FNYEAQ as CDR2. Compared with germline, V lacks 5 bases and J lacks 2 bases; bases without a gene match: 4. From its cysteine to its phenylalanine, the CDR3 spans 16 amino acids. Left in the record is the CDR3 DNA by itself, 48 bases read in frame from the first base. Study-level results and caveats: Strong co-clustering of samples prepared in the same batch was shown by direct clustering with F measure, prompting a batch-effect correction. Compared with controls, multiple sclerosis patients had significantly lower normalized Chao1 diversity, a finding suggesting substantial peripheral T-cell clonal expansion. The multiple sclerosis patient group was slightly younger than the control group. Patients showed significantly higher frequencies than controls for a few TRBV segments, among them TRBV5-6, TRBV5-1 and TRBV20-1.

Library creation used PCR. Sequencing relied on an Illumina HiSeq 2500. To reduce PCR and sequencing biases, unique molecular identifiers were incorporated into the TCR beta cDNA libraries. Every 1 to 10 million input T cells yielded approximately 500,000 cDNA molecules, meaning each molecule approximated one T cell. The patient libraries were prepared and sequenced with the same protocol used for the earlier healthy control dataset. Samples belonging to the same batch were prepared together, multiplexed and sequenced on a shared HiSeq lane. The published analysis was carried out like this. MIGEC was used to process the raw barcoded reads, and molecular identifier groups with only a single read were discarded before consensus assembly and CDR3 extraction. VDJtools was used for post-analysis of the clonotype tables, and diversity was normalized by down-sampling every dataset to the size of the smallest sample. Repertoire overlap clustering matched CDR3 amino acid but not nucleotide sequences to correct batch-related cross-sample contamination. Starting from the raw public reads, TCRdb applied fastp trimming at Q25, assembled clones with MiXCR and retained in-frame beta chains. Here each entry gathers all rows of one CDR3 protein and keeps the most common genes and DNA. None of the V and J calls come from the authors' own analysis; TCRdb made them. The sample table holds under 650,000 distinct CDR3 sequences, of which roughly 40% were seen once. The top ten constitute more than 1.5% of the sample.

In regard to this clonotype: Which antigen it targets is not known. Base qualities were left out, and no much larger clone turns up one base away.

To demonstrate the VDJtools post-analysis software, the study profiled TCR beta repertoires from the peripheral blood of about a dozen young patients with multiple sclerosis. Multiple sclerosis patients were children and adolescents aged about 6 to 16 years. Material for sequencing was blood. This TCR derives from a girl aged 5 to 17 with multiple sclerosis. The rearrangement combines TRBV7-6 with TRBJ2-3, and 13 bases in between align with TRBD2. The CDR3: CASSPGTSGDTDTQYF. The DNA sequence reads TGTGCCAGCAGCCCCGGGACTAGCGGGGACACAGATACGCAGTATTTT.